Listed here are 3 T cell receptor beta chains from one sample, sequenced in a study of cytomegalovirus exposure and HLA in healthy donors (dated by TCRdb to 2015 to 2018). Libraries were made using the immunoSEQ multiplex PCR assay. For the multiplex PCR, a mixture combining 60 forward primers for TCR Vbeta segments and 13 reverse primers for TCR Jbeta segments was used. TCRdb obtained this table from immuneACCESS and retained in-frame rearrangements with V and J assigned. These tables miss some clones; where compared with another copy, unresolved V genes account for less than half of the shortfall, and the remainder is unexplained. This sample's table carries 130,000 to 150,000 clones. The ten largest clones represent around 1.6% of the sample. Sequencing was carried out using PBMCs. The receptor set was obtained from a woman between 45 and 60 years old in good health and CMV-seronegative.

The J gene is TRBJ2-7, the V gene TRBV25-1; 7 positions agree with TRBD2. This CDR3 comprises 16 residues. Trimming took 3 bases from V and 2 from J; bases not matched to a gene: 10. Germline-derived CDR1 and CDR2 are MGHDK and SYGVNS. CDR3: CASSDWEGRQAYEQYF. The CDR3 nucleotides are TGTGCCAGCAGTGATTGGGAGGGGCGCCAGGCCTACGAGCAGTACTTC.

The chain couples TRBV30 to TRBJ1-3; D is unresolved. Germline values: CDR1 GTSNPN, CDR2 SVGIG (reference sequence). Trimming took off 7 bases at V and 4 bases at J, with 11 bases between the two ends. The CDR3 is 12 residues long. The CDR3 DNA reads as TGTGCCTCTACATTCGGGGGAAACACCATATATTTT. It encodes CASTFGGNTIYF.

The rearrangement joins TRBV4-2 to TRBJ2-7; 11 nucleotides match TRBD2. Germline V lookup: CDR1 LGHNA, CDR2 YNFKEQ. The CDR3 is 19 amino acids. V lost 0 bases, J lost 0 bases, and 10 bases stayed unmatched. The CDR3 DNA reads TGTGCCAGCAGCCAAGATCGGGGACTAGCGGACCCTAGCTCCTACGAGCAGTACTTC. Translating gives CASSQDRGLADPSSYEQYF.